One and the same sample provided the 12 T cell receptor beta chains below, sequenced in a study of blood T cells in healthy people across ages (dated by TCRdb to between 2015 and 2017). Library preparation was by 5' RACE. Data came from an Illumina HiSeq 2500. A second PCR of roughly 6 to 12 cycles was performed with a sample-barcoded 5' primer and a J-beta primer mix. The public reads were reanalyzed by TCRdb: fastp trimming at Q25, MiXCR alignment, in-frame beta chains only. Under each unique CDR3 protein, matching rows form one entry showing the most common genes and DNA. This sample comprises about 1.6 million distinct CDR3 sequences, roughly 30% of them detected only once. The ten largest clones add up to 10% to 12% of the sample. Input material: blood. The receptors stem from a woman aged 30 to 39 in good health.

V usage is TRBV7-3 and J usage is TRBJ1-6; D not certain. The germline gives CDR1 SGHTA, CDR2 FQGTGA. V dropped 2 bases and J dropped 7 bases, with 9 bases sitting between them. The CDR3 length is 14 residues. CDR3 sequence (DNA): TGTGCCAGCAGCTTAGGGTCCCCGAATTCACCCCTCCACTTT. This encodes CASSLGSPNSPLHF.

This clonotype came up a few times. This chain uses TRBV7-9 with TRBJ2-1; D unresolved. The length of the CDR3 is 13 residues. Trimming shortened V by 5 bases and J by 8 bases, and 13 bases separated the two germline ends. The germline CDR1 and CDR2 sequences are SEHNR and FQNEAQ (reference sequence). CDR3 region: CASSPRWTDEQFF. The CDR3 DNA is TGTGCCAGCAGCCCTCGTTGGACCGATGAGCAGTTCTTC.

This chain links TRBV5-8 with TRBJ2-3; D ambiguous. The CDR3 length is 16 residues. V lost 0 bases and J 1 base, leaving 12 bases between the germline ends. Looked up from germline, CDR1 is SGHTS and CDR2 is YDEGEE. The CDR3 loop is CASSLDRAGGTDTQYF. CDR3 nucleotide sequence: TGTGCCAGCAGCTTGGATCGGGCTGGGGGCACAGATACGCAGTATTTT.

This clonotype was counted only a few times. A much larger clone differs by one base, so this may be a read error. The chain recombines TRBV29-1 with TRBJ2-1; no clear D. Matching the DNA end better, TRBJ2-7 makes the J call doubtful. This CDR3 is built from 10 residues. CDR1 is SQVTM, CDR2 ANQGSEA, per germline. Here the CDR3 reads CSVSVNEQYF. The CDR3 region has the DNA TGCAGCGTTTCCGTCAATGAGCAGTACTTC.

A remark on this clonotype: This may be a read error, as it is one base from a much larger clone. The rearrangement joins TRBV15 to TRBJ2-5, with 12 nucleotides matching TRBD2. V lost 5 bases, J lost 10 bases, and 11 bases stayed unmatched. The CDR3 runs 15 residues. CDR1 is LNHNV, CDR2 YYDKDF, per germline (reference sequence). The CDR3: CATSPTSGRGQIQYF. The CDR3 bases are TGTGCCACCAGCCCGACTAGCGGGAGAGGGCAGATCCAGTACTTC.

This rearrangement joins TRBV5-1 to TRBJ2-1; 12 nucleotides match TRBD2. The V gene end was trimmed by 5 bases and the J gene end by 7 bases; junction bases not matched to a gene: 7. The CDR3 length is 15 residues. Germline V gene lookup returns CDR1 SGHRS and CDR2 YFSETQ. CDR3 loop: CASSSTSGSFNEQFF. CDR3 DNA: TGCGCCAGCAGTTCGACTAGCGGGAGTTTTAATGAGCAGTTCTTC. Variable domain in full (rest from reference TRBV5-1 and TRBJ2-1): KAGVTQTPRYLIKTRGQQVTLSCSPISGHRSVSWYQQTPGQGLQFLFEYFSETQRNKGNFPGRFSGRQFSNSRSEMNVSTLELGDSALYLCASSSTSGSFNEQFFGPGTRLTVL.

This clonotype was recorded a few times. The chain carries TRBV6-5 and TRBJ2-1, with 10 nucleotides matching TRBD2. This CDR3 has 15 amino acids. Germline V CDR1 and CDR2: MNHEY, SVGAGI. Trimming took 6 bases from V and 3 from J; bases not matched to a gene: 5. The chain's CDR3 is CASRSSGGGYNEQFF. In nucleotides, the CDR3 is TGTGCCAGCAGATCGAGCGGGGGGGGCTACAATGAGCAGTTCTTC.

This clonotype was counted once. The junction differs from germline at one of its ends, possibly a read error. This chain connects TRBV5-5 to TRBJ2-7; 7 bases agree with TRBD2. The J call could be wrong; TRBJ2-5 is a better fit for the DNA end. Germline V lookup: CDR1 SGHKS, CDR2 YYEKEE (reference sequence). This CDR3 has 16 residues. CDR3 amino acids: CASSFRGLAVQGTQYF. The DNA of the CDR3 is TGTGCCAGCAGCTTTAGGGGCCTAGCGGTTCAAGGGACCCAGTACTTC.

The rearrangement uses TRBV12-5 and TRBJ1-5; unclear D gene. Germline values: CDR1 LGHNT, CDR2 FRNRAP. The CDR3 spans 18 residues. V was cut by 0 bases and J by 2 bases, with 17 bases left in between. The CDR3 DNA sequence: TGTGCTAGTGGTTTGGTATACGATGTTTTCATTGGCAATCAGCCCCAGCATTTT. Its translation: CASGLVYDVFIGNQPQHF.

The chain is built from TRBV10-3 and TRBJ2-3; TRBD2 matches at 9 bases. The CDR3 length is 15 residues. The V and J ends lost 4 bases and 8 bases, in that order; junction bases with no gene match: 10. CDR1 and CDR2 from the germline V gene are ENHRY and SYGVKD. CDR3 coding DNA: TGTGCCATCAGTGTCGTTAGCGGGGGAATAAGTACGCAGTATTTT. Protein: CAISVVSGGISTQYF.

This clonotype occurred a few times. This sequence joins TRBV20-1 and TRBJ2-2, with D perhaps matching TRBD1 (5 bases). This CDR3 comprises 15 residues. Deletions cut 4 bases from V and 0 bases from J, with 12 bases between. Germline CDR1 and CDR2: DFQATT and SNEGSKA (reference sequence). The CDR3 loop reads CSANDRRANTGELFF. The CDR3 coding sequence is TGCAGTGCTAACGACAGACGCGCGAACACCGGGGAGCTGTTTTTT.

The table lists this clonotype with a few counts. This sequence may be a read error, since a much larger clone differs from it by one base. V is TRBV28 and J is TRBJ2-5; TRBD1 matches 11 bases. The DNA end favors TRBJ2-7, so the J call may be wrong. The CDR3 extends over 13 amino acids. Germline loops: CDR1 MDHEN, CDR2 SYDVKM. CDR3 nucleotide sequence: TGTGCCAGCAGGGAGGGACAGGGGGGCGAGCAGTACTTC. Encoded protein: CASREGQGGEQYF.